This entry concerns a single T cell receptor beta chain. This sample is drawn from a study of blood T cell repertoires in COVID-19. Study at large: Sources were T cells, B-cell-depleted T cells, or PBMCs; the material itself was cDNA or gDNA.

Under the authors' procedure: Estimated nucleated cell counts came from reference gene primer amplification. Produced via immunoSEQ multiplex PCR; TCRdb's table is partial and in-frame only. The DNA gave D and trimming, while V, J and clone size come from that table. The repertoire has roughly 170,000 clones, over 75% of them found once; the top ten carry approximately 5.1%. Germline trimming cut 4 bases from V and 6 bases from J; bases unmatched to any gene: 5. This CDR3 contains 14 residues. Germline V gene data show CDR1 as MDHEN and CDR2 as SYDVKM. Participant age was about 18 to 89 years, and participants resided in about two dozen US areas. Clinical history as reported by participants underpinned cohort assignment.

The sequencing input was PBMCs or T cells enriched from blood (not recorded which). This TCR derives from a woman between 40 and 50 years old with acute COVID-19. The rearrangement links TRBV28 to TRBJ2-4, with 8 bases matching TRBD1. CDR3 in amino acids: CASSSGQGPNIQYF. The CDR3 DNA is TGTGCCAGCAGTTCCGGACAGGGACCAAACATTCAGTACTTC. The variable domain in full, with the rest retrieved from reference TRBV28 and TRBJ2-4, is DVKVTQSSRYLVKRTGEKVFLECVQDMDHENMFWYRQDPGLGLRLIYFSYDVKMKEKGDIPEGYSVSREKKERFSLILESASTNQTSMYLCASSSGQGPNIQYFGAGTRLSVL.